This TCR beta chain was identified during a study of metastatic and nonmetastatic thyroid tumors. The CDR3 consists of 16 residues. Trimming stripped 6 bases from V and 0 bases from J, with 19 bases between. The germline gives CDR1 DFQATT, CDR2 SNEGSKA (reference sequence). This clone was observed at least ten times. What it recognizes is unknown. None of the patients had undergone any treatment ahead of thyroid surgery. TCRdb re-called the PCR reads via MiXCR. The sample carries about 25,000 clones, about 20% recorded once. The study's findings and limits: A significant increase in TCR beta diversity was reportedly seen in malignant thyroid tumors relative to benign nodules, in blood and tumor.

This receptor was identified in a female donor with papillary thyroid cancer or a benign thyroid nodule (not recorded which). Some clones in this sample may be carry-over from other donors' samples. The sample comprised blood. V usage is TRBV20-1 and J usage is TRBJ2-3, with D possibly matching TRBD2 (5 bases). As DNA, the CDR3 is TGCAGTGCCCTCGACCGAGGGCTTTCTAGCACAGATACGCAGTATTTT. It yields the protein CSALDRGLSSTDTQYF.